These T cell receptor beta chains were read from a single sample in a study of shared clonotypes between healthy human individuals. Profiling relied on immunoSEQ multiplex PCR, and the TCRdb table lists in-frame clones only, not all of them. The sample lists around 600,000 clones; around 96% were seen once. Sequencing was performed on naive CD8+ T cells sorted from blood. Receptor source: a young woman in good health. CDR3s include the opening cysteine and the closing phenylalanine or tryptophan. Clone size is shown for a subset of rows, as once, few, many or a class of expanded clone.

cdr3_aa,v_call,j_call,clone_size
CASSWWQDQGEQYF,TRBV19,TRBJ2-7,NA
CASSPLITDTQYF,TRBV5-6,TRBJ2-3,NA
CASSLAALGQQYF,TRBV6-5,TRBJ2-7,NA
CASSDGRMNTEAFF,TRBV2,TRBJ1-1,few
CSVVAYVSVEQFF,TRBV29-1,TRBJ2-1,NA
CASSLDRDYEQYF,TRBV6-6,TRBJ2-7,NA
CASSPRGSGLYEQYF,TRBV27,NA,NA
CASSPRTSGSTYEQYF,TRBV5-1,TRBJ2-7,NA
CATSREVHLPSAEAFF,TRBV15,TRBJ1-1,NA
CASSTGNSGYTF,TRBV27,TRBJ1-2,NA
CASSIWTAGELFF,TRBV19,TRBJ2-2,NA